This TCR beta chain originates from a study of blood T cell repertoires in COVID-19. Unmatched junction bases numbered 8, after V lost 5 bases and J lost 4 bases. Germline V gene lookup returns CDR1 SGHNT and CDR2 YYREEE (reference sequence). The CDR3 has 14 amino acids. The participants were between about 18 and 90 years old and came from roughly 24 US areas. Assay used: immunoSEQ multiplex PCR; TCRdb lists only in-frame clones, some missing. The sample yields 150,000 to 200,000 clones, 89% seen once. The sample taken for sequencing was PBMCs or T cells enriched from blood (not recorded which). The receptor was isolated from a woman aged 18 to 35 who had recovered from COVID-19. The chain joins TRBV5-4 to TRBJ1-1; 7 bases align to TRBD1. The DNA of the CDR3 is TGTGCCAGCAGACCACAGGGGCGCCCCACTGAAGCTTTCTTT. It yields the protein CASRPQGRPTEAFF.